The rows below give T cell receptor beta chains drawn from one sample of a study of CD8 T cells in ankylosing spondylitis. Via MiXCR, TCRdb re-called the 5' RACE reads, giving one row per CDR3 protein. The sample has under 950,000 distinct CDR3 sequences; around 20% are singletons. Source material: blood, either unsorted or a sorted T cell fraction (not recorded which). Receptor source: a male donor with ankylosing spondylitis. The CDR3 runs from the conserved cysteine through the conserved F or W. The D gene is left open where the match is weak. For some rows the clone size is stated as once, few or many, or as a class when expanded; others skip it.

v_gene	abundance	j_gene	d_gene	CDR3nt	CDR3aa
TRBV11-2	few	TRBJ2-1	NA	TGTGCCAGCAGTGAACCGGCGGGGCCACAATACAATGAGCAGTTCTTC	CASSEPAGPQYNEQFF
TRBV29-1	few	TRBJ1-1	NA	TGCAGCGTGTCTTACTCCTTTTTGATGGACACTGAAGCTTTCTTT	CSVSYSFLMDTEAFF
TRBV11-2	few	TRBJ2-7	NA	TGTGCCAGCAGCTTACCCCCCTGGACCCAGCAGTACTTC	CASSLPPWTQQYF
TRBV7-9	NA	TRBJ2-7	NA	TGTGCCAGCAGTCCCTCGGGGACCTGGGAGCAGTACTTC	CASSPSGTWEQYF
TRBV7-8	few	TRBJ2-1	NA	TGTGCCAGCACTGGGGGGCACCTCGTCAATGAGCAGTTCTTC	CASTGGHLVNEQFF
TRBV6-1	few	TRBJ2-7	NA	TGTGCCAGCAGTCCCCTCTTGGGAGACTACGAGCAGTACTTC	CASSPLLGDYEQYF
TRBV20-1	few	TRBJ2-7	NA	TGCAGCGTACCCCCCCGTGGCCTGAGCCCCTACGAGCAGTACTTC	CSVPPRGLSPYEQYF
TRBV7-9	few	TRBJ1-4	NA	TGTGCCAGCAGCCCCGGGGCTGGGCATAATGAAAAACTGTTTTTT	CASSPGAGHNEKLFF
TRBV4-3	few	TRBJ2-6	TRBD1	TGCGCCAGCAGCCCAAGACAGGGCATTAGCTCTGGGGCCAACGTCCTGACTTTC	CASSPRQGISSGANVLTF
TRBV20-1	few	TRBJ1-4	NA	TGCAGTGCTTCGGATGCAACTAATGAAAAACTGTTTTTT	CSASDATNEKLFF
TRBV7-6	many	TRBJ1-4	NA	TGTGCCAGCAGCCGAGGGGGGAATGAAAAACTGTTTTTT	CASSRGGNEKLFF
TRBV5-1	NA	TRBJ2-5	NA	TGCGCCAGCAGCTTGGGGGGGGATGGCGAGACCCAGTACTTC	CASSLGGDGETQYF
TRBV7-9	NA	TRBJ2-1	NA	TGTGCCAGCAGGCAGGGAGACAATGAGCAGTTCTTC	CASRQGDNEQFF
TRBV20-1	few	TRBJ2-1	NA	TGCAGTGCTAGAGATATAAGGGACTCGGGGCAGTTCTTC	CSARDIRDSGQFF
TRBV24-1	few	TRBJ1-3	NA	TGTGCCACCCGGATTGTGGCAGCTTCCTCTGGAAACACCATATATTTT	CATRIVAASSGNTIYF
TRBV12-3/TRBV12-4	NA	TRBJ1-1	TRBD1	TGTGCCAGCACTCCGCGTGCCAGGGGGGTTACTGAAGCTTTCTTT	CASTPRARGVTEAFF
TRBV2	few	TRBJ2-2	TRBD2	TGTGCCAGCCGACGGGAGGTCGGGGAGCTGTTTTTT	CASRREVGELFF
TRBV6-5	many	TRBJ2-2	TRBD1	TGTGCCAGCAGTTACCTGGGACAGGGGGGCACCGGGGAGCTGTTTTTT	CASSYLGQGGTGELFF
TRBV29-1	many	TRBJ2-1	NA	TGCAGCGTTGAACGGTCGGGACCCTACAATGAGCAGTTCTTC	CSVERSGPYNEQFF
TRBV2	few	TRBJ2-1	NA	TGTGCCAGGCAGGGCTTCGGACTCAAGGTTGAGCAGTTCTTC	CARQGFGLKVEQFF
TRBV4-1	few	TRBJ2-4	NA	TGCGCCAGCAGCCAAGATCGGCTTGACCGGAACATTCAGTACTTC	CASSQDRLDRNIQYF
TRBV29-1	NA	TRBJ2-1	TRBD2	TGCAGCGTTGAAGTGGGAGGGCTGGGCAATGAGCAGTTCTTC	CSVEVGGLGNEQFF
TRBV6-5	NA	TRBJ1-2	NA	TGTGCCAGCAGTTACTCGAACTCCGGGAGGGGCTACACCTTC	CASSYSNSGRGYTF
TRBV27	NA	TRBJ2-7	TRBD1	TGTGCCAGCAGACCCCATCCCGGGACAGGCAACTACGAGCAGTACTTC	CASRPHPGTGNYEQYF
TRBV7-9	NA	TRBJ2-7	NA	TGTGCCAGCAGCTCGACGGGACTCACCCGATACGAGCAGTACTTC	CASSSTGLTRYEQYF
TRBV11-2	few	TRBJ1-4	NA	TGTGCCAGCAGCTTACGATGGGGGGCTGGGGAAAAACTGTTTTTT	CASSLRWGAGEKLFF
TRBV19	few	TRBJ1-2	NA	TGTGCCAGTAGTAAGAACCGTGCCTATGGCTACACCTTC	CASSKNRAYGYTF
TRBV20-1	few	TRBJ2-5	TRBD2	TGCAGTGCTAGTAGACTAGCGGGGCAAGAGACCCAGTACTTC	CSASRLAGQETQYF
TRBV20-1	NA	TRBJ2-7	NA	TGCAGTGCTAGTAGGACTACCTTCGAGCAGTACTTC	CSASRTTFEQYF
TRBV20-1	few	TRBJ1-1	TRBD1	TGCAGTGCTACTGGACAGGGCGTGGAAGCTTTCTTT	CSATGQGVEAFF
TRBV12-3/TRBV12-4	few	TRBJ1-4	TRBD1	TGTGCCAGCAGTCGACTGGGACAGTCCGATGAAAAACTGTTTTTT	CASSRLGQSDEKLFF
TRBV5-1	NA	TRBJ2-1	NA	TGCGCCAGCAGCTTGGGGGCCAAGGGGCCCAATGAGCAGTTCTTC	CASSLGAKGPNEQFF
TRBV7-3	NA	TRBJ2-2	NA	TGTGCCAGCGCAGCGAGTAACACCGGGGAGCTGTTTTTT	CASAASNTGELFF
TRBV5-6	NA	TRBJ2-2	NA	TGTGCCAGCAGTTCAAGTCCTGGCACCGGGGAGCTGTTTTTT	CASSSSPGTGELFF
TRBV7-6	NA	TRBJ2-1	TRBD2	TGTGCCAGCAGCAACCTAGCGGAAAGCTCCTACAATGAGCAGTTCTTC	CASSNLAESSYNEQFF
TRBV20-1	few	TRBJ2-7	NA	TGCAGTGCGGACTCAGACTACGAGCAGTACTTC	CSADSDYEQYF